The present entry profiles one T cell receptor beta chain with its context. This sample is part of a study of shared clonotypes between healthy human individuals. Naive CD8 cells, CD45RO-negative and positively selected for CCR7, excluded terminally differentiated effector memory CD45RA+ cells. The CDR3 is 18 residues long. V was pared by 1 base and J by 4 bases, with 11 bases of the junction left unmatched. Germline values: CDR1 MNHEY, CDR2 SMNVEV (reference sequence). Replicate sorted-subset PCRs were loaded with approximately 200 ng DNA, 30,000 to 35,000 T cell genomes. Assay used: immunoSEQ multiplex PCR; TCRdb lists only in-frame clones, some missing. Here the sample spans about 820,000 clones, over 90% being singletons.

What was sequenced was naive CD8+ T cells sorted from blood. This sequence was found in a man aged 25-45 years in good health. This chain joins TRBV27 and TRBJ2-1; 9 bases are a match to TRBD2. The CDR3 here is CASSLFLAGSNWYNEQFF. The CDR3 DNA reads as TGTGCCAGCAGTTTATTCCTAGCGGGATCCAACTGGTACAATGAGCAGTTCTTC.